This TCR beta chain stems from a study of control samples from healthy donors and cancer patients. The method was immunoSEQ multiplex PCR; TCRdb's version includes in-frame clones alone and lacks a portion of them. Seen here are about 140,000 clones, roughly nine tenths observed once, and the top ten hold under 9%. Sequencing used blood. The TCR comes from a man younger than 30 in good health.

This chain's CDR3 is CASSFRKPNTGELFF. DNA for the CDR3: TGTGCCAGCAGCTTCAGGAAACCGAACACCGGGGAGCTGTTTTTT. The chain uses TRBV13 and TRBJ2-2; D not certain. Trimming took off 3 bases at V and 0 bases at J, with 8 bases between the two ends. CDR3 length: 15 amino acids. Germline values: CDR1 PRHDT, CDR2 FYEKMQ (reference sequence).